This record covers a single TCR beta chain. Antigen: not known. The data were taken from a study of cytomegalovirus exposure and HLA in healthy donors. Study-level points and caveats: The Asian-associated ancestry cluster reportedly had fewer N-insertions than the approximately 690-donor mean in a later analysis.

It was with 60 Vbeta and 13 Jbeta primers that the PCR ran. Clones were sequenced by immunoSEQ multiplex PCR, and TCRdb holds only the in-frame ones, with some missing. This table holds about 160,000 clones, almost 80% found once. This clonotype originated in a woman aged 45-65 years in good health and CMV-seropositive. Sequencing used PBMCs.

CDR3 in amino acids: CASRSQGREQYF. CDR3 DNA: TGTGCCAGCAGGTCACAGGGTCGGGAGCAGTACTTC. The chain combines TRBV28 with TRBJ2-7, with TRBD1 as a possible D gene (6 bases). Germline CDR1 is MDHEN and CDR2 is SYDVKM. The CDR3 consists of 12 residues. Trimming cost V 6 bases and J 7 bases, with 13 bases left between them.